Below, 18 T cell receptor beta chains from the same sample are listed, as sequenced in a study of T-cell reconstitution after alpha-beta-depleted transplantation in children. The TCRbeta library was prepared with unique molecular identifiers. TCRdb used MiXCR to reprocess the PCR reads, holding one entry per CDR3 protein. The data show about 500,000 distinct CDR3 sequences, about 33% seen once. This material consisted of PBMCs from the stem cell graft donor, taken from the stem cell graft. The receptors stem from a human donor who donated a stem cell graft to a child with aplastic anemia.

The V and J genes are TRBV10-3 and TRBJ2-1; weak D call: TRBD2 (7 bases). The CDR3 has 14 amino acids. Trimming took 7 bases from V and 1 from J, leaving 11 bases between them. Germline CDR1 ENHRY, CDR2 SYGVKD. The CDR3 DNA sequence: TGTGCCATCAAAGGGGGGGAATCCTACAATGAGCAGTTCTTC. It encodes CAIKGGESYNEQFF.

This chain joins TRBV18 and TRBJ1-3, with no clear D. The V end lost 2 bases, the J end lost 0 bases, and 8 bases lay between the germline ends. The germline CDR1 and CDR2 sequences are KGHSH and LQKENI. The CDR3 extends over 15 amino acids. The CDR3 spells CASSPIGSSGNTIYF. CDR3 coding DNA: TGTGCCAGCTCACCAATCGGGAGCTCTGGAAACACCATATATTTT.

This clonotype was counted a few times. The V and J genes are TRBV7-9 and TRBJ2-2; D not resolved. Trimming left V 3 bases short and J 2 bases short, with 7 bases between. The germline CDR1 and CDR2 sequences are SEHNR and FQNEAQ (reference sequence). CDR3 length: 14 amino acids. CDR3 in DNA: TGTGCCAGCAGCTTTCCAGACAACACCGGGGAGCTGTTTTTT. It codes for CASSFPDNTGELFF.

This clonotype was detected a few times. The chain links TRBV10-3 to TRBJ2-5; D might be TRBD2 (7 bases). Germline values: CDR1 ENHRY, CDR2 SYGVKD. The CDR3 sequence is 17 residues long. Trimming left V 2 bases short and J 5 bases short, with 21 bases between. The CDR3 spells CAISEPTSASGEETQYF. CDR3 DNA: TGTGCCATCAGTGAGCCCACTAGCGCCTCAGGGGAGGAGACCCAGTACTTC.

V usage is TRBV5-6 and J usage is TRBJ1-6; D is undetermined. V was trimmed by 0 bases and J by 2 bases, leaving 6 bases between them. The CDR3 length is 15 residues. The germline CDR1 and CDR2 sequences are SGHDT and YYEEEE. The CDR3 nucleotides are TGTGCCAGCAGCTTGGCCGCCACCTATAATTCACCCCTCCACTTT. As protein: CASSLAATYNSPLHF.

The chain uses TRBV10-3 and TRBJ2-1; the D call may be TRBD1 or TRBD2 (5 bases each). Between the trimmed V and J ends, which lost 8 bases and 4 bases, there was a span of 12 bases. In germline, CDR1 is ENHRY, CDR2 SYGVKD. CDR3 length: 13 residues. CDR3 protein: CAIRAGTYNEQFF. The DNA for the CDR3 is TGTGCCATCCGGGCAGGGACGTACAATGAGCAGTTCTTC.

The sample holds a few counts of this clonotype. The gene calls are TRBV29-1 and TRBJ1-1; D may be TRBD1 (6 bases). Germline V gives CDR1 SQVTM, CDR2 ANQGSEA. V dropped 0 bases and J dropped 1 base, with 12 bases sitting between them. The length of the CDR3 is 15 residues. CDR3 residues: CSVEEDIRGNTEAFF. The DNA of the CDR3 is TGCAGCGTTGAAGAGGATATCAGGGGGAACACTGAAGCTTTCTTT. The complete variable domain, with remaining parts taken from reference TRBV29-1 and TRBJ1-1, reads SAVISQKPSRDICQRGTSLTIQCQVDSQVTMMFWYRQQPGQSLTLIATANQGSEATYESGFVIDKFPISRPNLTFSTLTVSNMSPEDSSIYLCSVEEDIRGNTEAFFGQGTRLTVV.

This clonotype was recorded a few times. This rearrangement joins TRBV7-9 to TRBJ1-1; D possibly corresponds to TRBD1 (5 bases). The CDR3 extends over 17 amino acids. Between the trimmed V and J ends, which lost 7 bases and 5 bases, there was a span of 26 bases. Per the germline V gene, CDR1 is SEHNR and CDR2 is FQNEAQ (reference sequence). The DNA for the CDR3 is TGTGCCAGCACGTTCACCCCCCTTCGTCGGGGCATGACTGAAGCTTTCTTT. Translation gives CASTFTPLRRGMTEAFF.

V is TRBV20-1 and J is TRBJ2-5, with a tentative D call TRBD2 (5 bases). The ends were cut back, 3 bases at V and 0 bases at J, with 17 bases in the middle. CDR3 size: 16 residues. In germline, CDR1 is DFQATT, CDR2 SNEGSKA (reference sequence). CDR3 sequence reads: CSASKAPSTYQETQYF. The CDR3 coding sequence is TGCAGTGCTAGTAAAGCCCCTAGCACGTACCAAGAGACCCAGTACTTC.

This clonotype was recorded at least ten times. This sequence joins TRBV5-4 and TRBJ2-1; 8 nucleotides match TRBD2. CDR3 size: 16 residues. Per germline, CDR1 SGHNT and CDR2 YYREEE (reference sequence). Trimming removed 4 bases from V and 6 bases from J; junction bases left unmatched: 12. The CDR3 bases are TGTGCCAGCAGCCCGGGGGGGACTAGACGCTTCAATGAGCAGTTCTTC. Amino acids: CASSPGGTRRFNEQFF.

This rearrangement joins TRBV19 to TRBJ2-3, with a weak D call TRBD2 (5 bases). The CDR3 consists of 14 residues. CDR1 and CDR2 (germline): LNHDA, SQIVND (reference sequence). The ends were cut back, 10 bases at V and 7 bases at J, with 21 bases in the middle. The CDR3 region has the DNA TGTGCCACCCTGGACTTGGCAGGCGCGAATACGCAGTATTTT. Protein sequence: CATLDLAGANTQYF.

This clonotype showed up just a few times. Here the CDR3 DNA reads TGTGCCAGCAGCCCCGAGGGGGTAGCTAACTATGGCTACACCTTC. Protein: CASSPEGVANYGYTF. This rearrangement joins TRBV7-9 to TRBJ1-2; D is possibly TRBD1 (6 bases). CDR1 and CDR2 (germline): SEHNR, FQNEAQ (reference sequence). Trimming took 5 bases from V and 0 from J, leaving 13 bases between them. This CDR3 has 15 residues.

The table lists this clonotype with a few counts. The rearrangement uses TRBV5-1 and TRBJ1-1; tentatively, D is TRBD1 (6 bases). CDR1 is SGHRS, CDR2 YFSETQ, per germline. The CDR3 covers 17 residues. The V end lost 1 base, the J end lost 1 base, and 17 bases lay between the germline ends. As DNA, the CDR3 is TGCGCCAGCAGCTTGAGTTCAGGGGCGGACGGGAACACTGAAGCTTTCTTT. As protein: CASSLSSGADGNTEAFF.

The chain's CDR3 is CASSSAGRNEQFF. The CDR3 DNA sequence: TGCGCCAGCAGCTCGGCGGGGCGCAATGAGCAGTTCTTC. The V call is TRBV5-1, the J call TRBJ2-1; TRBD2 is a possible D gene (6 bases). CDR1 is SGHRS and CDR2 is YFSETQ in the germline V gene. The V gene lost 3 bases and the J gene lost 6 bases, with 10 bases spanning the gap. This CDR3 contains 13 residues.

This clonotype was recorded only once. J is TRBJ2-5 and V is TRBV7-2, with D perhaps TRBD1 (5 bases). The CDR3 runs to 14 residues. V lost 5 bases to trimming and J lost 5 bases, with 15 bases between them. The V gene's germline CDR1 is SGHTA and CDR2 FQGNSA. This chain's CDR3 is CASSPQDHRETQYF. The CDR3 DNA follows: TGTGCCAGCAGCCCACAGGACCACAGGGAGACCCAGTACTTC. Complete variable domain (other parts from reference TRBV7-2 and TRBJ2-5): GAGVSQSPSNKVTEKGKDVELRCDPISGHTALYWYRQSLGQGLEFLIYFQGNSAPDKSGLPSDRFSAERTGGSVSTLTIQRTQQEDSAVYLCASSPQDHRETQYFGPGTRLLVL.

CDR3 amino acids: CASILSRGRETQYF. In nucleotides, the CDR3 is TGTGCCAGCATCCTGTCGAGGGGAAGGGAGACCCAGTACTTC. The rearrangement joins TRBV6-1 to TRBJ2-5, with D possibly called TRBD1 or TRBD2 (5 bases each). The CDR3 is 14 amino acids. The ends were cut back, 7 bases at V and 5 bases at J, with 17 bases in the middle. Germline V gene data show CDR1 as MNHNS and CDR2 as SASEGT.

The chain has TRBV20-1 and TRBJ2-1; TRBD1 agrees at 10 bases. The CDR3 covers 13 residues. J lost 7 bases, V lost 8 bases, and 8 bases had no gene match. CDR1 is DFQATT and CDR2 is SNEGSKA in the germline V gene (reference sequence). DNA of the CDR3: TGCAGTACGAAGGGACAGGGGAAGAATGAGCAGTTCTTC. It yields the protein CSTKGQGKNEQFF.

The chain uses TRBV25-1 and TRBJ1-4; D is undetermined. Trimming took off 8 bases at V and 0 bases at J, with 10 bases between the two ends. This CDR3 region has 14 residues. In germline, CDR1 is MGHDK, CDR2 SYGVNS. CDR3 nucleotide sequence: TGTGCCAGCGGGAGGGCAGCAACTAATGAAAAACTGTTTTTT. Its protein product is CASGRAATNEKLFF.